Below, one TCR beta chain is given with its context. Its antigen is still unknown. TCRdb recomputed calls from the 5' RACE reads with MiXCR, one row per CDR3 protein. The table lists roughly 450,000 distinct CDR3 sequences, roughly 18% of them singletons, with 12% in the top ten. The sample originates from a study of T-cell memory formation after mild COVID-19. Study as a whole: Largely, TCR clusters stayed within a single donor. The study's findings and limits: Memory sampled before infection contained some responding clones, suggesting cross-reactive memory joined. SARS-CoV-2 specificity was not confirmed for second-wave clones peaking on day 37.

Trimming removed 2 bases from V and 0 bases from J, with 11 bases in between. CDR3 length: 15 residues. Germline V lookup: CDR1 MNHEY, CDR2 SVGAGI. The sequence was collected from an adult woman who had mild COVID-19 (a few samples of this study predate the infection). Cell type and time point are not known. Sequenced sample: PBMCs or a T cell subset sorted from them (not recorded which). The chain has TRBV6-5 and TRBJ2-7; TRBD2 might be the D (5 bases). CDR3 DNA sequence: TGTGCCAGCAGTTACGGGAGCGGAAGCTCCTACGAGCAGTACTTC. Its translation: CASSYGSGSSYEQYF.